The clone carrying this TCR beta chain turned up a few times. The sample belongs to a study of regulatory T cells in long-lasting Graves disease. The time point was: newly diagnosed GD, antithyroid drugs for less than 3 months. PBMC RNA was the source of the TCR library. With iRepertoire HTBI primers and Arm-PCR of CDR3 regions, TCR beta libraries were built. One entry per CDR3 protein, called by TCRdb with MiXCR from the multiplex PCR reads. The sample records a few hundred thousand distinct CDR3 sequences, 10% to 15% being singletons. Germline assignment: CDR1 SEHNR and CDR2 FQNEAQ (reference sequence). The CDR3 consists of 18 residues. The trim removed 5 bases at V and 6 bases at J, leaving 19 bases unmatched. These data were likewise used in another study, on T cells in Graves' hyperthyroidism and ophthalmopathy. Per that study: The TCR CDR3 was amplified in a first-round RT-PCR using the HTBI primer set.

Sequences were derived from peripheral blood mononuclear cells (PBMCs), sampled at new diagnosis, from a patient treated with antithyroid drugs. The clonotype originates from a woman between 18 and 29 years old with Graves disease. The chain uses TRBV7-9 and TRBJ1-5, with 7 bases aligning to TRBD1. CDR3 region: CASSHETLVQGLGQPQHF. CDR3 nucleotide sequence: TGTGCCAGCAGCCATGAAACCTTAGTACAGGGGCTGGGTCAGCCCCAGCATTTT.